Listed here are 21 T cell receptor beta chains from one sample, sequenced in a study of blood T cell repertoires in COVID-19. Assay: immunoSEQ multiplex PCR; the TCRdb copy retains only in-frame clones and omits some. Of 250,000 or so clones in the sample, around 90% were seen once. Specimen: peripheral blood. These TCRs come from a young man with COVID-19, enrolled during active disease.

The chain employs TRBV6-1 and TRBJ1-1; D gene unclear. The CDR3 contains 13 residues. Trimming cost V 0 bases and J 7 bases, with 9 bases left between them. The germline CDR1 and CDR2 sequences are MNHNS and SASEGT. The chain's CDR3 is CASSEAERYEAFF. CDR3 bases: TGTGCCAGCAGTGAAGCGGAGAGATATGAAGCTTTCTTT.

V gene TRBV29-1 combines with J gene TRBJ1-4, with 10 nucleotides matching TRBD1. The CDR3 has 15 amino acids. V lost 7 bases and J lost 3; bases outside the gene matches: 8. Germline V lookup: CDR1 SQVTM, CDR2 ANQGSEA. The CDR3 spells CSATDRGVANEKLFF. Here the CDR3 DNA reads TGCAGCGCGACGGACAGGGGGGTTGCTAATGAAAAACTGTTTTTT. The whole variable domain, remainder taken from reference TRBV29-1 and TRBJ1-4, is SAVISQKPSRDICQRGTSLTIQCQVDSQVTMMFWYRQQPGQSLTLIATANQGSEATYESGFVIDKFPISRPNLTFSTLTVSNMSPEDSSIYLCSATDRGVANEKLFFGSGTQLSVL.

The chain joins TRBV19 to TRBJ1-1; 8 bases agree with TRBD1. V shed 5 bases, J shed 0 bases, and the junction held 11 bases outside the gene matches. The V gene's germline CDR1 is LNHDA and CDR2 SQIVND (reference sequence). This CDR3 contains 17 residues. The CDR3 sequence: CASSPRQGSVVNTEAFF. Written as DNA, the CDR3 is TGTGCCAGTAGTCCCCGACAGGGGTCCGTCGTGAACACTGAAGCTTTCTTT.

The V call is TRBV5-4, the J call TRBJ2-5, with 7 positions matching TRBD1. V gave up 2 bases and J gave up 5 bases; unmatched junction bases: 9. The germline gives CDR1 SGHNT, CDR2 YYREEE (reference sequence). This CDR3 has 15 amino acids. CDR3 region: CASSFGPGTAETQYF. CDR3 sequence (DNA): TGTGCCAGCAGCTTTGGTCCCGGGACAGCGGAGACCCAGTACTTC.

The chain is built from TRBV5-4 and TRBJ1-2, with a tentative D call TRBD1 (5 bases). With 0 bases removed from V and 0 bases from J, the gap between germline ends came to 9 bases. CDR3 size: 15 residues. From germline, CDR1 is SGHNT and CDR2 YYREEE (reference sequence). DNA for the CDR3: TGTGCCAGCAGCTTGGGGCAGGGCTCTAACTATGGCTACACCTTC. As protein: CASSLGQGSNYGYTF.

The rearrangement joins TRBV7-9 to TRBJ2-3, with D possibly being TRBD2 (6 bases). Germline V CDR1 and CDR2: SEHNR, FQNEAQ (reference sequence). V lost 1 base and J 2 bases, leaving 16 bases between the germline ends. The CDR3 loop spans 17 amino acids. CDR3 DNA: TGTGCCAGCAGCTTAGAGGGGTTGGGGGGATACACAGATACGCAGTATTTT. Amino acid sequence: CASSLEGLGGYTDTQYF.

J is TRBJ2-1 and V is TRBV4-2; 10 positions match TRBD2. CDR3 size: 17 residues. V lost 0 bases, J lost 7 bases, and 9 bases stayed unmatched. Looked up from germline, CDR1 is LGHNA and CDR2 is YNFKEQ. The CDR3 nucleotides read TGTGCCAGCAGCCAAGATCAACGAGCGGGGGGGTTAAATGAGCAGTTCTTC. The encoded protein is CASSQDQRAGGLNEQFF.

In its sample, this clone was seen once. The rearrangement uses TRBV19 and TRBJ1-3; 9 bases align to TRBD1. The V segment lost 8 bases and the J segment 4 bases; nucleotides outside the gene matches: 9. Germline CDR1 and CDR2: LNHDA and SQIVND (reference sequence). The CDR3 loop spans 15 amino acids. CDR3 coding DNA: TGTGCCAGTTCCGAAACAGGGGGCCTCGGAAACACCATATATTTT. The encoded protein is CASSETGGLGNTIYF. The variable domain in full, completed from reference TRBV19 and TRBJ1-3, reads DGGITQSPKYLFRKEGQNVTLSCEQNLNHDAMYWYRQDPGQGLRLIYYSQIVNDFQKGDIAEGYSVSREKKESFPLTVTSAQKNPTAFYLCASSETGGLGNTIYFGEGSWLTVV.

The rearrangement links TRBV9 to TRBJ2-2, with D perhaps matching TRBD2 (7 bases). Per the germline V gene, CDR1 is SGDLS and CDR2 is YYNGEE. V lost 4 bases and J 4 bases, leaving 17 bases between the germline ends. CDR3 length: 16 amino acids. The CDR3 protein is CASSSLGGARTGELFF. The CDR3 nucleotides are TGTGCCAGCAGCTCCTTGGGGGGGGCGCGCACCGGGGAGCTGTTTTTT.

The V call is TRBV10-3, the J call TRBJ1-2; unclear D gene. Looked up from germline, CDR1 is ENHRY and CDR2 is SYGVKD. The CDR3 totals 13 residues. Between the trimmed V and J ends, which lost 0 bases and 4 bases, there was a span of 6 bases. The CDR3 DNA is TGTGCCATCAGTGAGTCCGGGTCCTATGGCTACACCTTC. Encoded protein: CAISESGSYGYTF.

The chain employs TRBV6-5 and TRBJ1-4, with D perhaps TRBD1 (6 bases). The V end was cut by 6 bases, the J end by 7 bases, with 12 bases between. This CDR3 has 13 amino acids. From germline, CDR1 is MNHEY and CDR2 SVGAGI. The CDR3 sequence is CASRWGHAEKLFF. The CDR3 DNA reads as TGTGCCAGCAGGTGGGGACACGCTGAAAAACTGTTTTTT.

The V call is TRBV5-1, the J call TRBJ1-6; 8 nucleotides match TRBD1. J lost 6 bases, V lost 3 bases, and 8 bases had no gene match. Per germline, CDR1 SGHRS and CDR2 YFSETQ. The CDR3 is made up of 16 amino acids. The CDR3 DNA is TGCGCCAGCAGCTGGGTTAGCGGACAGGGTAATTCACCCCTCCACTTT. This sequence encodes CASSWVSGQGNSPLHF.

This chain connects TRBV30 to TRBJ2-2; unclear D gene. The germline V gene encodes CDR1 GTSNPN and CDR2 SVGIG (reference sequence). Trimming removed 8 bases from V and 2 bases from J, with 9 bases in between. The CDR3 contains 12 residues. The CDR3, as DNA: TGTGCCGGGCCATTAAACACCGGGGAGCTGTTTTTT. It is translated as CAGPLNTGELFF.

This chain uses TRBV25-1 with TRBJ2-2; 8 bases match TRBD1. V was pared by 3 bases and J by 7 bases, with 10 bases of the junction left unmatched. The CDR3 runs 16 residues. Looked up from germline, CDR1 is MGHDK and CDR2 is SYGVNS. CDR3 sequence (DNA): TGTGCCAGCAGTGATCTTAACAGGGGGAAAGTCGGGGAGCTGTTTTTT. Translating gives CASSDLNRGKVGELFF.

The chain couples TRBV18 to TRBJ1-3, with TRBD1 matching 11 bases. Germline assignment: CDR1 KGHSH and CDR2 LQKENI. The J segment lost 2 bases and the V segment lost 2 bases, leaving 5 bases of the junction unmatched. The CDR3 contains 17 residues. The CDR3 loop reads CASSPTRTGGPGNTIYF. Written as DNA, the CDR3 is TGTGCCAGCTCACCAACTAGGACAGGGGGCCCTGGAAACACCATATATTTT.

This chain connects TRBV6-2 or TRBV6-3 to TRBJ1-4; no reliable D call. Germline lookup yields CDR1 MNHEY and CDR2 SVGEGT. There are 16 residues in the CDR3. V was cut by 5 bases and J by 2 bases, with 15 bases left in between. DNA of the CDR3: TGTGCCAGCAGTACCGGGCCCGGAGGTACTAATGAAAAACTGTTTTTT. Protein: CASSTGPGGTNEKLFF.

Here the CDR3 DNA reads TGTGCCAGCAGTCCACTAGCGGGTCCGACCGGGGAGCTGTTTTTT. This gives the protein CASSPLAGPTGELFF. The rearrangement uses TRBV2 and TRBJ2-2; 9 bases map to TRBD2. This CDR3 has 15 residues. V was pared by 5 bases and J by 5 bases, with 6 bases of the junction left unmatched. CDR1 and CDR2 from the germline V gene are SNHLY and FYNNEI. Supplemented by reference TRBV2 and TRBJ2-2, the full variable domain reads EPEVTQTPSHQVTQMGQEVILRCVPISNHLYFYWYRQILGQKVEFLVSFYNNEISEKSEIFDDQFSVERPDGSNFTLKIRSTKLEDSAMYFCASSPLAGPTGELFFGEGSRLTVL.

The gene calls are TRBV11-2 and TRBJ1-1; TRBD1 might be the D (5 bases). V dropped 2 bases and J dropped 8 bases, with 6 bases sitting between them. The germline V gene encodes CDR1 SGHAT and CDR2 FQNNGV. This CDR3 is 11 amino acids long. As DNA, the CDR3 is TGTGCCAGCAGCTTATGGACAGAAGCTTTCTTT. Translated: CASSLWTEAFF.

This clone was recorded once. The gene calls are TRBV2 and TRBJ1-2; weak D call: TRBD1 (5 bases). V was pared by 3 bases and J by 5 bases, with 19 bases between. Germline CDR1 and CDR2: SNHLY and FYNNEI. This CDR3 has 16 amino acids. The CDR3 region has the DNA TGTGCCAGCAGTGATCATGAGAGGGGACTTTTTTATGGCTACACCTTC. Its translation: CASSDHERGLFYGYTF.

The CDR3: CSALTEYGYTF. For the CDR3, the DNA is TGCAGTGCTTTGACAGAGTATGGCTACACCTTC. The chain uses TRBV20-1 and TRBJ1-2; the D gene is possibly TRBD1 (5 bases). Trimming stripped 5 bases from V and 5 bases from J, with 9 bases between. CDR3 size: 11 residues. Looked up from germline, CDR1 is DFQATT and CDR2 is SNEGSKA (reference sequence).

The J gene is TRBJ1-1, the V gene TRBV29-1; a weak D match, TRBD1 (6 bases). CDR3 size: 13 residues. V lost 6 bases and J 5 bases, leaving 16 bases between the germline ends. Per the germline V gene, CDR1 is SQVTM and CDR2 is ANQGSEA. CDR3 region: CSVGGTIGTEAFF. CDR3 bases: TGCAGCGTGGGGGGGACAATAGGGACTGAAGCTTTCTTT. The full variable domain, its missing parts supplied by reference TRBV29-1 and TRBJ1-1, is SAVISQKPSRDICQRGTSLTIQCQVDSQVTMMFWYRQQPGQSLTLIATANQGSEATYESGFVIDKFPISRPNLTFSTLTVSNMSPEDSSIYLCSVGGTIGTEAFFGQGTRLTVV.